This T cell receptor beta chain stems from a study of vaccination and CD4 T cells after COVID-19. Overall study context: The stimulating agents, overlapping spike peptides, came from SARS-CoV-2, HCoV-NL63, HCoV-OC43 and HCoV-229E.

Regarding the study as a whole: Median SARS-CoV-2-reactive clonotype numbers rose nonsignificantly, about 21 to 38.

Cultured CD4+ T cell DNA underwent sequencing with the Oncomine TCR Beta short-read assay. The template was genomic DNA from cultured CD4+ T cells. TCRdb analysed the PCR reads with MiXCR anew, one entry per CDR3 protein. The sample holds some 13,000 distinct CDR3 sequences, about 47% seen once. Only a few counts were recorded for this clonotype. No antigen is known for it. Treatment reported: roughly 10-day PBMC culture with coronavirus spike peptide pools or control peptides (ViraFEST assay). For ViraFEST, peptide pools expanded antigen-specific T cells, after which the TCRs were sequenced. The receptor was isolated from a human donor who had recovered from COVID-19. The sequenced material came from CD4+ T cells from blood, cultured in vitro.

CDR3 region: CATHGQGNVGTEAFF. In DNA, the CDR3 is TGTGCCACCCACGGACAGGGCAATGTGGGCACTGAAGCTTTCTTT. V and J are TRBV10-3 and TRBJ1-1; 8 bases agree with TRBD1. The CDR3 loop spans 15 amino acids. Germline V gives CDR1 ENHRY, CDR2 SYGVKD. After removal of 10 bases from V and 4 bases from J, the junction contained 14 bases not matched to a gene.